These 14 T cell receptor beta chains originate from one sample sequenced in a study of blood T cell repertoires in COVID-19. Repertoires were generated with immunoSEQ multiplex PCR, while TCRdb's copy carries only in-frame clones and drops some. The sample lists some 510,000 clones, approximately 90% occurring once. Sequenced material: PBMCs or T cells enriched from blood (not recorded which). All receptors come from a middle-aged woman who had recovered from COVID-19.

This chain connects TRBV18 to TRBJ1-1, with D unclear. CDR1 and CDR2 from the germline V gene are KGHSH and LQKENI. Trimming pared 5 bases from V and 8 bases from J, leaving 15 bases between. This CDR3 has 13 amino acids. The CDR3 loop reads CASSIRLRVEAFF. The CDR3 DNA sequence: TGTGCCAGCTCAATTCGCTTGAGGGTAGAAGCTTTCTTT.

The rearrangement uses TRBV4-2 and TRBJ2-5; no firm D call. The CDR3 spans 14 residues. V lost 0 bases to trimming and J lost 0 bases, with 5 bases between them. Germline V gives CDR1 LGHNA, CDR2 YNFKEQ. CDR3 nucleotide sequence: TGTGCCAGCAGCCAAGAACAGAACCAAGAGACCCAGTACTTC. Its protein is CASSQEQNQETQYF.

In this sample, this clone turned up a few times. This chain joins TRBV6-2 or TRBV6-3 and TRBJ2-1, with 7 positions matching TRBD1. The CDR3 totals 13 residues. V lost 5 bases to trimming and J lost 6 bases; unmatched junction nucleotides: 4. The germline V gene encodes CDR1 MNHEY and CDR2 SVGEGT. The CDR3: CASSKTGFNEQFF. CDR3 nucleotide sequence: TGTGCCAGCAGTAAGACAGGGTTCAATGAGCAGTTCTTC.

The chain carries TRBV14 and TRBJ2-5; maybe TRBD2 (5 bases). V lost 2 bases to trimming and J lost 5 bases, with 12 bases between them. This CDR3 is 14 amino acids long. The germline V gene has CDR1 SGHDN and CDR2 FVKESK. As DNA, the CDR3 is TGTGCCAGCAGCCAATGGACTCGAGGGGAGACCCAGTACTTC. It specifies CASSQWTRGETQYF.

V usage is TRBV14 and J usage is TRBJ2-1; D uncertain. The germline CDR1 and CDR2 sequences are SGHDN and FVKESK. The V gene lost 0 bases and the J gene lost 1 base, with 4 bases spanning the gap. The CDR3 runs 14 residues. DNA of the CDR3: TGTGCCAGCAGCCAAGATCGGTCCTACAATGAGCAGTTCTTC. Amino acid sequence: CASSQDRSYNEQFF.

V usage is TRBV5-1 and J usage is TRBJ2-1, with 9 bases aligning to TRBD2. The germline V gene encodes CDR1 SGHRS and CDR2 YFSETQ. Losses at the gene ends were 0 bases for V and 3 bases for J; bases not matched to a gene: 4. This CDR3 is 16 amino acids long. The CDR3 region is CASSLELAGLYNEQFF. DNA of the CDR3: TGCGCCAGCAGCTTGGAACTAGCGGGCCTCTACAATGAGCAGTTCTTC.

V is TRBV29-1 and J is TRBJ1-1; D gene unclear. The CDR3 sequence is 14 residues long. V was trimmed by 5 bases and J by 7 bases, leaving 20 bases between them. Germline values: CDR1 SQVTM, CDR2 ANQGSEA. Here the CDR3 reads CSVYEATLHIEAFF. DNA of the CDR3: TGCAGCGTTTACGAGGCGACCCTTCACATTGAAGCTTTCTTT.

This chain uses TRBV13 with TRBJ2-3; 7 bases align to TRBD2. The CDR3 is 16 residues long. V shed 4 bases, J shed 2 bases, and the junction held 9 bases outside the gene matches. The germline CDR1 and CDR2 sequences are PRHDT and FYEKMQ (reference sequence). The CDR3 region has the DNA TGTGCCAGCAGCTCGGCTAGCGGACTTAACACAGATACGCAGTATTTT. Residues: CASSSASGLNTDTQYF.

This clone appeared a few times. The chain is built from TRBV12-5 and TRBJ1-2, with TRBD1 matching over 9 bases. Trimming took 0 bases from V and 0 from J; bases not matched to a gene: 11. The CDR3 extends over 19 amino acids. The germline CDR1 and CDR2 sequences are LGHNT and FRNRAP. The CDR3 DNA follows: TGTGCTAGTGGTTTGGTACTACTAGGTCGACAGGGGGCTAACTATGGCTACACCTTC. This codes for CASGLVLLGRQGANYGYTF.

The chain couples TRBV6-2 or TRBV6-3 to TRBJ1-5, with TRBD1 matching over 8 bases. V trimming: 5 bases; J trimming: 0 bases; junction bases outside the gene matches: 9. Germline CDR1 is MNHEY and CDR2 is SVGEGT. The CDR3 runs 17 residues. CDR3 DNA sequence: TGTGCCAGCAGTCGGGACAGGCTCAATGCTAGCAATCAGCCCCAGCATTTT. It translates to CASSRDRLNASNQPQHF.

The chain is built from TRBV7-9 and TRBJ1-1; possible D gene TRBD1, 6 bases. CDR3 size: 15 residues. The germline gives CDR1 SEHNR, CDR2 FQNEAQ (reference sequence). Between the trimmed V and J ends, which lost 1 base and 7 bases, there was a span of 16 bases. CDR3 bases: TGTGCCAGCAGCTTAGGTGAGACAGGTCAAGGTGAAGCTTTCTTT. This encodes CASSLGETGQGEAFF.

This sequence joins TRBV5-1 and TRBJ1-2, with a possible D match to TRBD1 (5 bases). Germline assignment: CDR1 SGHRS and CDR2 YFSETQ. CDR3 length: 15 residues. Trimming removed 3 bases at V and 8 bases at J, with 20 bases between. The DNA of the CDR3 is TGCGCCAGCAGCTCGAGGTGGGGCCAGGGTGAAGGCTACACCTTC. It encodes CASSSRWGQGEGYTF. The variable domain in full, completed from reference TRBV5-1 and TRBJ1-2, reads KAGVTQTPRYLIKTRGQQVTLSCSPISGHRSVSWYQQTPGQGLQFLFEYFSETQRNKGNFPGRFSGRQFSNSRSEMNVSTLELGDSALYLCASSSRWGQGEGYTFGSGTRLTVV.

This rearrangement joins TRBV4-1 to TRBJ1-1, with a weak D call TRBD1 (6 bases). From germline, CDR1 is MGHRA and CDR2 YSYEKL. The CDR3 has 20 residues. V shed 4 bases and J shed 8 bases, with 35 bases lying between them. Here the CDR3 DNA reads TGCGCCAGCAGCCCGAAGATATCGAGGCAGGGGTATGTAGGTCGATCGGAAGCTTTCTTT. Translated: CASSPKISRQGYVGRSEAFF.

J is TRBJ2-3 and V is TRBV3-1 (or the pseudogene TRBV3-2), with a tentative D call TRBD2 (6 bases). CDR3 length: 13 residues. Trimming removed 5 bases at V and 3 bases at J, with 9 bases between. Germline V gives CDR1 LGHDT, CDR2 YNNKEL (reference sequence). CDR3 protein: CASSARGTDTQYF. CDR3 bases: TGTGCCAGCAGCGCACGGGGGACAGATACGCAGTATTTT.